This T cell receptor beta chain was recovered during a study of cytomegalovirus exposure and HLA in healthy donors. The table came from immunoSEQ multiplex PCR; TCRdb's copy has only in-frame clones and leaves some out. Of approximately 190,000 clones listed, 84% were seen once; the top ten hold roughly an eighth. Losses at the gene ends were 5 bases for V and 1 base for J; bases not matched to a gene: 13. Germline V CDR1 and CDR2: LNHNV, YYDKDF (reference sequence). The CDR3 sequence is 17 residues long. Sequencing input: PBMCs. The rearrangement uses TRBV15 and TRBJ2-7; 8 bases line up with TRBD2. This TCR derives from a woman in her twenties or thirties in good health and CMV-seropositive. The CDR3 reads CATSPTPTGTRSYEQYF. In DNA form, the CDR3 reads TGTGCCACCAGCCCCACCCCCACCGGGACTAGGTCCTACGAGCAGTACTTC. The variable domain in full, with the rest retrieved from reference TRBV15 and TRBJ2-7, is DAMVIQNPRYQVTQFGKPVTLSCSQTLNHNVMYWYQQKSSQAPKLLFHYYDKDFNNEADTPDNFQSRRPNTSFCFLDIRSPGLGDTAMYLCATSPTPTGTRSYEQYFGPGTRLTVT.